This TCR beta chain comes out of a study of T cell clonotyping in hematopoietic cell transplantation. Study-wide context: Recipients' pretransplant samples followed cytoreduction.

This clone has a handful of counts. No antigen is known for it. The study's findings and limits: After transplant, recipient diversity fell while pathologically expanded clonotypes grew through day 180. Broader posttransplant TCR repertoire diversity was predicted by graft donor and pretransplant recipient Inverse Simpson Index values.

The germline V and J ends were trimmed by 6 bases and 4 bases, with 24 bases remaining between them. Germline values: CDR1 SNHLY, CDR2 FYNNEI. The CDR3 is made up of 17 amino acids. Sequencing used immunoSEQ multiplex PCR; TCRdb keeps in-frame clones, though not all of them. The sample contains roughly 40,000 clones, around 85% of which appear only once. Specified time point: recipient sample about 28 days before transplant, after cytoreduction. Recipient blood drawn about 28 days pretransplant and days 30, 100, 180 after. The TCR sequence derives from a man aged 55-75 years with acute myeloid leukemia. Some clones in this sample may be carry-over from other donors' samples. This specimen consisted of peripheral blood mononuclear cells, obtained before stem cell transplant. V is TRBV2 and J is TRBJ1-2; possibly TRBD1 for D (6 bases). In DNA, the CDR3 is TGTGCCAGCAGCCGGGACACAGGCCCTTCTCACAGCTATGGCTACACCTTC. Its translation is CASSRDTGPSHSYGYTF.